A single sample gave rise to the 6 T cell receptor beta chains below, sequenced in a study of memory CD4+ T cells and cytomegalovirus serostatus. Some clones are missing from TCRdb's copy, which holds only in-frame ones; the method was immunoSEQ multiplex PCR. The data hold about 31,000 clones, with about 75% observed a single time. Single viable CD3+CD4+CD8-CD45RO+ cells were sorted as the memory CD4+ T cells. Input material: memory CD4+ T cells from blood. The receptors stem from an adult in good health and CMV-seronegative. Some clones in this sample may be carry-over from other donors' samples.

The V gene is TRBV19, the J gene TRBJ2-1; D tentatively reads TRBD1 or TRBD2 (6 bases each). The CDR3 loop spans 15 amino acids. CDR1 LNHDA and CDR2 SQIVND come from the germline V gene (reference sequence). V dropped 1 base and J dropped 8 bases, with 15 bases sitting between them. For the CDR3, the DNA is TGTGCCAGTAGTATAGGAGGGGGAGGAAGCGATGAGCAGTTCTTC. Translation: CASSIGGGGSDEQFF.

The gene calls are TRBV6-1 and TRBJ1-5; D is possibly TRBD1 (5 bases). V was clipped by 3 bases and J by 4 bases, with 16 bases between them. Germline CDR1 is MNHNS and CDR2 is SASEGT. The CDR3 has 16 residues. In DNA, the CDR3 is TGTGCCAGCAGTGACGGGGGGGTCATCTCTAATCAGCCCCAGCATTTT. Protein sequence: CASSDGGVISNQPQHF.

The chain uses TRBV5-6 and TRBJ1-2; 11 bases match TRBD1. The germline CDR1 and CDR2 sequences are SGHDT and YYEEEE. Germline trimming cut 1 base from V and 7 bases from J; bases unmatched to any gene: 9. The CDR3 is made up of 16 amino acids. The CDR3 reads CASSLSGTGGFAGYTF. The CDR3 nucleotides read TGTGCCAGCAGCTTGTCTGGGACAGGGGGTTTTGCTGGCTACACCTTC.

V and J are TRBV7-2 and TRBJ2-7; possible D gene TRBD2, 7 bases. CDR1 SGHTA and CDR2 FQGNSA come from the germline V gene. The V and J ends lost 5 bases and 12 bases respectively, with 14 bases between them. CDR3 size: 11 residues. CDR3 coding DNA: TGTGCCAGCAGCGGGGGGGCGGCTCTGTACTTC. Its translation is CASSGGAALYF.

The rearrangement links TRBV18 to TRBJ1-1; 7 nucleotides align to TRBD1. Trimming took 8 bases from V and 0 from J; bases not matched to a gene: 6. CDR3 length: 14 amino acids. Germline CDR1 is KGHSH and CDR2 is LQKENI. This CDR3 reads CASVMGQLNTEAFF. CDR3 DNA sequence: TGTGCCAGCGTAATGGGACAGTTGAACACTGAAGCTTTCTTT.

CDR3 amino acids: CATSWTQTDSVWGYGYTF. DNA of the CDR3: TGTGCCACCAGCTGGACCCAAACGGACAGCGTCTGGGGTTATGGCTACACCTTC. J is TRBJ1-2 and V is TRBV15, with TRBD1 as a possible D gene (6 bases). Germline V gene data show CDR1 as LNHNV and CDR2 as YYDKDF (reference sequence). The CDR3 is 18 residues long. V lost 5 bases and J lost 5, with 27 bases in between. Supplemented by reference TRBV15 and TRBJ1-2, the full variable domain reads DAMVIQNPRYQVTQFGKPVTLSCSQTLNHNVMYWYQQKSSQAPKLLFHYYDKDFNNEADTPDNFQSRRPNTSFCFLDIRSPGLGDTAMYLCATSWTQTDSVWGYGYTFGSGTRLTVV.